Shown below are 29 T cell receptor beta chains from a single sample sequenced in a study of blood T cell repertoires in COVID-19. Libraries were prepared by immunoSEQ multiplex PCR; TCRdb keeps only in-frame clonotypes and omits some of them. There are 190,000 or so clones in the sample; roughly four fifths occur only once, and about 9.3% lies in the top ten. Sequencing used PBMCs or T cells enriched from blood (not recorded which). These receptor sequences come from a man aged 40-50 years who had recovered from COVID-19.

This clone was detected only once. This chain connects TRBV2 to TRBJ2-7; 8 bases fit TRBD1. The CDR3 extends over 17 amino acids. J lost 4 bases, V lost 0 bases, and 11 bases had no gene match. CDR1 is SNHLY and CDR2 is FYNNEI in the germline V gene. DNA for the CDR3: TGTGCCAGCAGTGAAGCGGTTCCTCGGACAGGGAGGTACGAGCAGTACTTC. Its protein is CASSEAVPRTGRYEQYF.

The chain has TRBV18 and TRBJ2-1; D is uncertain. The V and J ends lost 0 bases and 2 bases respectively, with 5 bases between them. The CDR3 contains 14 residues. The germline V gene has CDR1 KGHSH and CDR2 LQKENI. CDR3 DNA sequence: TGTGCCAGCTCACCACCGAGGACCTACAATGAGCAGTTCTTC. Translated, it gives CASSPPRTYNEQFF.

The chain has TRBV29-1 and TRBJ1-1; tentative D call: TRBD1 (6 bases). Looked up from germline, CDR1 is SQVTM and CDR2 is ANQGSEA. This CDR3 is built from 14 residues. The V end was cut by 2 bases, the J end by 4 bases, with 14 bases between. The CDR3 bases are TGCAGCGTTGAAAGTCAGGGGATCGGCACTGAAGCTTTCTTT. It translates to CSVESQGIGTEAFF.

This sequence joins TRBV10-3 and TRBJ1-2; TRBD1 matches 10 bases. The V and J ends lost 5 bases and 5 bases, in that order; junction bases with no gene match: 5. The CDR3 has 14 residues. The germline gives CDR1 ENHRY, CDR2 SYGVKD. The CDR3 DNA is TGTGCCATCAGTCCCGGGACAGGGGATTATGGCTACACCTTC. It is translated as CAISPGTGDYGYTF.

The V call is TRBV18, the J call TRBJ2-7; D is possibly TRBD1 (5 bases). V shed 0 bases and J shed 3 bases, with 6 bases lying between them. Looked up from germline, CDR1 is KGHSH and CDR2 is LQKENI. CDR3 length: 13 residues. Here the CDR3 reads CASSPPGLYEQYF. The CDR3 DNA sequence: TGTGCCAGCTCACCACCGGGGCTCTACGAGCAGTACTTC.

This chain joins TRBV12-3 or TRBV12-4 and TRBJ1-1, with D uncertain. Deletions cut 8 bases from V and 5 bases from J, with 15 bases between. CDR3 size: 13 residues. The CDR3 spells CASSPQAGTEAFF. In DNA form, the CDR3 reads TGTGCCAGCTCTCCCCAAGCGGGGACTGAAGCTTTCTTT.

CDR3 bases: TGTGCCAGCAGTGGAGCGGGCAGGGAGGGTTATGGCTACACCTTC. Translated: CASSGAGREGYGYTF. J is TRBJ1-2 and V is TRBV2; perhaps TRBD1 as D (5 bases). CDR3 length: 15 residues. Germline-derived CDR1 and CDR2 are SNHLY and FYNNEI. Trimming took 4 bases from V and 5 from J, leaving 17 bases between them.

As for this clone: A read error is likely here: a far larger clone is one base away. V is TRBV12-3 or TRBV12-4 and J is TRBJ1-2, with a weak D call TRBD1 (5 bases). This CDR3 spans 12 amino acids. V lost 2 bases and J 4 bases, leaving 5 bases between the germline ends. CDR3 in amino acids: CASSLQGYGYTF. CDR3 sequence (DNA): TGTGCCAGCAGTTTACAGGGCTATGGCTACACCTTC.

This chain uses TRBV7-8 with TRBJ2-7, with D perhaps TRBD1 (5 bases). V was trimmed by 1 base and J by 2 bases, leaving 9 bases between them. The germline V gene encodes CDR1 SGHVS and CDR2 FQNEAQ. The CDR3 consists of 14 residues. CDR3 sequence: CASSLESGTYEQYF. CDR3 nucleotide sequence: TGTGCCAGCAGCTTAGAGTCAGGGACCTACGAGCAGTACTTC.

The chain combines TRBV6-1 with TRBJ2-7; D perhaps matches TRBD2 (5 bases). V was shortened by 2 bases and J by 3 bases, with 11 bases between the two germline ends. The CDR3 totals 14 residues. Germline CDR1 reads MNHNS; CDR2 reads SASEGT. CDR3 coding DNA: TGTGCCAGCAGTGAAAGAGGGCGGAACTACGAGCAGTACTTC. Amino acids: CASSERGRNYEQYF.

The rearrangement uses TRBV18 and TRBJ1-4, with D hard to call. The CDR3 consists of 16 residues. The germline V and J ends were trimmed by 2 bases and 3 bases, with 13 bases remaining between them. The germline V gene encodes CDR1 KGHSH and CDR2 LQKENI. This chain's CDR3 is CASSPRSLAANEKLFF. Here the CDR3 DNA reads TGTGCCAGCTCACCAAGATCTCTGGCGGCTAATGAAAAACTGTTTTTT.

This chain links TRBV6-5 with TRBJ1-2; D is unresolved. The CDR3 extends over 13 amino acids. Trimming shortened V by 6 bases and J by 6 bases, and 14 bases separated the two germline ends. Germline loops: CDR1 MNHEY, CDR2 SVGAGI. The chain's CDR3 is CASRSGRTNGYTF. The CDR3 DNA sequence: TGTGCCAGCAGAAGCGGACGAACTAATGGCTACACCTTC.

The rearrangement uses TRBV5-1 and TRBJ1-4; D uncertain. CDR3 length: 14 residues. Germline CDR1 SGHRS, CDR2 YFSETQ. V shed 5 bases and J shed 0 bases, with 8 bases lying between them. CDR3 sequence reads: CASRSDTTNEKLFF. The CDR3 DNA reads TGCGCCAGCAGATCCGACACAACTAATGAAAAACTGTTTTTT.

The chain uses TRBV24-1 and TRBJ2-7, with 13 positions matching TRBD2. The germline gives CDR1 KGHDR, CDR2 SFDVKD. Trimming at V came to 3 bases and at J to 0 bases, leaving 4 bases not matched to a gene. The length of the CDR3 is 17 residues. CDR3 in amino acids: CATSDRTSGSSSYEQYF. The CDR3 DNA is TGTGCCACCAGTGATCGGACTAGCGGGAGTTCCTCCTACGAGCAGTACTTC.

This clone was observed a single time. The rearrangement links TRBV6-1 to TRBJ2-7, with 8 bases fitting TRBD2. The CDR3 consists of 14 residues. Trimming took 2 bases from V and 1 from J; bases not matched to a gene: 1. The germline V gene has CDR1 MNHNS and CDR2 SASEGT. The DNA of the CDR3 is TGTGCCAGCAGTGAAACTAGCGGATCCTACGAGCAGTACTTC. This sequence encodes CASSETSGSYEQYF.

V is TRBV7-2 and J is TRBJ2-3; the D is unclear. Germline CDR1 and CDR2: SGHTA and FQGNSA. Trimming left V 5 bases short and J 2 bases short, with 8 bases between. The CDR3 spans 13 residues. As DNA, the CDR3 is TGTGCCAGCAGCAAACTACCCACAGATACGCAGTATTTT. Translation gives CASSKLPTDTQYF. The whole variable domain, remainder taken from reference TRBV7-2 and TRBJ2-3, is GAGVSQSPSNKVTEKGKDVELRCDPISGHTALYWYRQSLGQGLEFLIYFQGNSAPDKSGLPSDRFSAERTGGSVSTLTIQRTQQEDSAVYLCASSKLPTDTQYFGPGTRLTVL.

The rearrangement joins TRBV18 to TRBJ1-1; 7 bases fit TRBD1. This CDR3 is 15 amino acids long. V was pared by 6 bases and J by 1 base, with 8 bases of the junction left unmatched. Germline V gene sequence: CDR1 KGHSH, CDR2 LQKENI. CDR3 nucleotides: TGTGCCAGCTCCCCCACTGACAGGGCGAACACTGAAGCTTTCTTT. Translation: CASSPTDRANTEAFF.

This chain connects TRBV30 to TRBJ2-3, with a possible D match to TRBD2 (5 bases). Between the trimmed V and J ends, which lost 2 bases and 7 bases, there was a span of 10 bases. The CDR3 loop spans 12 amino acids. Germline-derived CDR1 and CDR2 are GTSNPN and SVGIG (reference sequence). CDR3 loop: CAWSSGVHTQYF. Here the CDR3 DNA reads TGTGCCTGGAGTTCCGGGGTTCATACGCAGTATTTT. Variable domain in full (rest from reference TRBV30 and TRBJ2-3): SQTIHQWPATLVQPVGSPLSLECTVEGTSNPNLYWYRQAAGRGLQLLFYSVGIGQISSEVPQNLSASRPQDRQFILSSKKLLLSDSGFYLCAWSSGVHTQYFGPGTRLTVL.

This rearrangement joins TRBV27 to TRBJ1-6; perhaps TRBD1 as D (6 bases). The germline V gene has CDR1 MNHEY and CDR2 SMNVEV (reference sequence). The germline V and J ends were trimmed by 4 bases and 8 bases, with 12 bases remaining between them. This CDR3 contains 14 residues. As DNA, the CDR3 is TGTGCCAGCAGTTCCGTGGGGGGGCATTCACCCCTCCACTTT. It translates to CASSSVGGHSPLHF.

This chain uses TRBV7-9 with TRBJ2-7, with D maybe TRBD1 (5 bases). Germline CDR1 and CDR2: SEHNR and FQNEAQ (reference sequence). V was clipped by 0 bases and J by 5 bases, with 11 bases between them. The CDR3 spans 14 residues. DNA of the CDR3: TGTGCCAGCAGCTTAGCCCATGGGGCGAACGAGCAGTACTTC. Translating it yields CASSLAHGANEQYF.

V usage is TRBV29-1 and J usage is TRBJ1-2; D is undetermined. The germline V gene has CDR1 SQVTM and CDR2 ANQGSEA. This CDR3 is built from 14 residues. Trimming removed 0 bases from V and 5 bases from J, with 13 bases in between. The CDR3 region is CSVEETPHEYGYTF. CDR3 DNA sequence: TGCAGCGTTGAAGAAACCCCCCACGAGTATGGCTACACCTTC.

This clone was seen a handful of times. Here the CDR3 DNA reads TGTGCCACCTACAGGGATTATAATTCACCCCTCCACTTT. Encoded protein: CATYRDYNSPLHF. The chain employs TRBV28 and TRBJ1-6; possibly TRBD1 for D (6 bases). The CDR3 contains 13 residues. The germline CDR1 and CDR2 sequences are MDHEN and SYDVKM. The germline V and J ends were trimmed by 10 bases and 4 bases, with 11 bases remaining between them.

This clone is a singleton in its sample. The chain carries TRBV5-1 and TRBJ2-2, with D maybe TRBD1 (6 bases). This CDR3 is built from 15 residues. Trimming took off 2 bases at V and 1 base at J, with 9 bases between the two ends. CDR1 SGHRS and CDR2 YFSETQ come from the germline V gene. The CDR3 loop reads CASSFLQGNTGELFF. CDR3 in DNA: TGCGCCAGCAGCTTCCTACAGGGGAACACCGGGGAGCTGTTTTTT.

The V call is TRBV19, the J call TRBJ1-5; no definite D call. Germline assignment: CDR1 LNHDA and CDR2 SQIVND (reference sequence). CDR3 length: 14 residues. Deletions cut 7 bases from V and 8 bases from J, with 18 bases between. This CDR3 is CASTLVGRVEPQHF. The DNA of the CDR3 is TGTGCCAGTACCTTGGTGGGTCGGGTTGAGCCCCAGCATTTT.

The chain carries TRBV6-5 and TRBJ1-1, with 7 nucleotides matching TRBD1. CDR1 is MNHEY, CDR2 SVGAGI, per germline. This CDR3 region has 13 residues. Losses at the gene ends were 6 bases for V and 5 bases for J; bases not matched to a gene: 6. DNA of the CDR3: TGTGCCAGCAGCGACAGGGTTCTGACTGAAGCTTTCTTT. Its protein product is CASSDRVLTEAFF.

The rearrangement links TRBV11-2 to TRBJ2-5; TRBD2 aligns across 12 bases. Germline V lookup: CDR1 SGHAT, CDR2 FQNNGV. The trim removed 5 bases at V and 2 bases at J, leaving 6 bases unmatched. This CDR3 has 16 residues. CDR3 sequence: CASSPPGLAGQETQYF. The CDR3 nucleotides are TGTGCCAGCAGCCCCCCAGGACTAGCGGGGCAAGAGACCCAGTACTTC.

This chain joins TRBV11-2 and TRBJ2-7; TRBD1 is a possible D gene (6 bases). The CDR3 covers 14 residues. From germline, CDR1 is SGHAT and CDR2 FQNNGV. Trimming removed 1 base from V and 4 bases from J, with 11 bases in between. This CDR3 is CASSLGTVPYEQYF. For the CDR3, the DNA is TGTGCCAGCAGCTTAGGGACAGTCCCATACGAGCAGTACTTC. The full variable domain, its missing parts supplied by reference TRBV11-2 and TRBJ2-7, is EAGVAQSPRYKIIEKRQSVAFWCNPISGHATLYWYQQILGQGPKLLIQFQNNGVVDDSQLPKDRFSAERLKGVDSTLKIQPAKLEDSAVYLCASSLGTVPYEQYFGPGTRLTVT.

The chain links TRBV19 to TRBJ1-1; the D gene is possibly TRBD1 (5 bases). V gave up 6 bases and J gave up 1 base, with 6 bases separating them. From germline, CDR1 is LNHDA and CDR2 SQIVND (reference sequence). This CDR3 is built from 12 residues. The CDR3 sequence: CASSDRNTEAFF. CDR3 in DNA: TGTGCCAGTAGCGACAGGAACACTGAAGCTTTCTTT.

This chain uses TRBV10-3 with TRBJ1-2, with 8 bases matching TRBD1. CDR3 length: 15 amino acids. Germline V gene data show CDR1 as ENHRY and CDR2 as SYGVKD. The junction had 6 bases not matched to a gene; V was cut back by 6 bases and J by 0 bases. The CDR3, as DNA: TGTGCCATCAGGGGGACAGGAGATTCTAACTATGGCTACACCTTC. It translates to CAIRGTGDSNYGYTF.